This T cell receptor beta chain was identified during a study of blood T cell repertoires in COVID-19. Study in general: The analysed material was cDNA or gDNA that came from T cells, B-cell-depleted T cells, or PBMCs.

In the original processing: How many nucleated cells were present was estimated from reference gene primer amplification. Method: immunoSEQ multiplex PCR; TCRdb's copy keeps in-frame clones and lacks some. The D gene and trimming were derived from the DNA, and the V and J assignments and clone size from that table. The table includes about 250,000 clones, approximately 85% detected once. The CDR3 consists of 15 residues. V was clipped by 5 bases and J by 0 bases; unmatched bases: 4. CDR1 is PRHDT, CDR2 FYEKMQ, per germline (reference sequence). Sequencing input: peripheral blood. The rearrangement uses TRBV13 and TRBJ2-5; 9 bases align to TRBD1. The origin of this receptor is a human donor with COVID-19, enrolled during active disease. The donor label of this sample is uncertain. CDR3 bases: TGTGCCAGCAGCCTTGACAGGGGGTACCAAGAGACCCAGTACTTC. Translated, it gives CASSLDRGYQETQYF.